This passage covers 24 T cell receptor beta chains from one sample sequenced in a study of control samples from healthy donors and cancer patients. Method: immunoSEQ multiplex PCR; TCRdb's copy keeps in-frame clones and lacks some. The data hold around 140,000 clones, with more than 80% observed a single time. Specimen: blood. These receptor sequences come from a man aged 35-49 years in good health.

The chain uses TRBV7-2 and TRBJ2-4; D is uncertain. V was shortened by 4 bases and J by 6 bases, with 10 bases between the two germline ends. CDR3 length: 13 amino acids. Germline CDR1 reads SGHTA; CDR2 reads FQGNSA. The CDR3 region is CASSSRRGNIQYF. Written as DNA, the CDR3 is TGTGCCAGCAGCTCTCGGCGCGGAAACATTCAGTACTTC.

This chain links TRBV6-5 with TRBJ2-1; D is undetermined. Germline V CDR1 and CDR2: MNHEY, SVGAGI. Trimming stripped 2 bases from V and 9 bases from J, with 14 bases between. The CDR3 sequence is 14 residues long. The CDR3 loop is CASSYDLVKGEQFF. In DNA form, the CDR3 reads TGTGCCAGCAGTTACGATCTAGTTAAGGGTGAGCAGTTCTTC.

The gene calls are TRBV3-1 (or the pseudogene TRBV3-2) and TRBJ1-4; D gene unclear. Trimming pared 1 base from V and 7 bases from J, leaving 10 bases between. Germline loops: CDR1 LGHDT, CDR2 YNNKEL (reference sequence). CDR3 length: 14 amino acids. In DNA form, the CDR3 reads TGTGCCAGCAGCCAAGGCGGCGGGGTTGAAAAACTGTTTTTT. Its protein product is CASSQGGGVEKLFF.

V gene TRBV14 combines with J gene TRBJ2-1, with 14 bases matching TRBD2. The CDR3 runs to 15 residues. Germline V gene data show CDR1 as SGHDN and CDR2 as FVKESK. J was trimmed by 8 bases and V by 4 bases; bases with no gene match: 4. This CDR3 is CASSPTSGGAHEQFF. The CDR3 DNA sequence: TGTGCCAGCAGCCCGACTAGCGGGGGGGCCCATGAGCAGTTCTTC.

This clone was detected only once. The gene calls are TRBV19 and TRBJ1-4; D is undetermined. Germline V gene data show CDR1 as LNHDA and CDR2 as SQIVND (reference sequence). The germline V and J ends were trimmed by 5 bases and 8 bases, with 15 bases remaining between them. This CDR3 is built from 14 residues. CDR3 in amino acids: CASSPSVGGEKLFF. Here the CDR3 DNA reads TGTGCCAGTAGTCCTTCCGTGGGCGGCGAAAAACTGTTTTTT.

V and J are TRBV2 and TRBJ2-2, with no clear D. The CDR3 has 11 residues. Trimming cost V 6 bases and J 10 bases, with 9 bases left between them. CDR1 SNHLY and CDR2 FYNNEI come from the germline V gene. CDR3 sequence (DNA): TGTGCCAGCAGAAAACAGACGGAGCTGTTTTTT. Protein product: CASRKQTELFF. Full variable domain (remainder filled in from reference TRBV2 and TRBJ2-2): EPEVTQTPSHQVTQMGQEVILRCVPISNHLYFYWYRQILGQKVEFLVSFYNNEISEKSEIFDDQFSVERPDGSNFTLKIRSTKLEDSAMYFCASRKQTELFFGEGSRLTVL.

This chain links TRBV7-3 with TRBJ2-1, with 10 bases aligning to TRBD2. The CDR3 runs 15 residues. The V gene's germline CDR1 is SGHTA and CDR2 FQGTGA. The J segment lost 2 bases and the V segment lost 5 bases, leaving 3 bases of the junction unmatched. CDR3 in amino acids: CASSTTSGAYNEQFF. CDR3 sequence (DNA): TGTGCCAGCAGCACAACTAGCGGGGCCTACAATGAGCAGTTCTTC.

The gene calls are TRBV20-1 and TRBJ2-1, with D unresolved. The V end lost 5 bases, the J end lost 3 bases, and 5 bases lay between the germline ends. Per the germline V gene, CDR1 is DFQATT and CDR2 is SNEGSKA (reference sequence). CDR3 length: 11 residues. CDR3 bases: TGCAGTGCTCCGGACTACAATGAGCAGTTCTTC. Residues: CSAPDYNEQFF.

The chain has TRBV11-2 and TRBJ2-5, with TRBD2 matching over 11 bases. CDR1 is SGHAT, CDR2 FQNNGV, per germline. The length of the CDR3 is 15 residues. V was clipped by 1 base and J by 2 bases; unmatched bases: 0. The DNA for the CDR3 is TGTGCCAGCAGCTTAGGACTAGCGGGGCAAGAGACCCAGTACTTC. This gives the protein CASSLGLAGQETQYF.

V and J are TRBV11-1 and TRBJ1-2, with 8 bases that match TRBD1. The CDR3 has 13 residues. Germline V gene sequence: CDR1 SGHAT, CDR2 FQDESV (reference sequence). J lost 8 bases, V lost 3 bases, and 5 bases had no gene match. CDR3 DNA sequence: TGTGCCAGCAGCTTCCCAGGGGGCAAAGGCTACACCTTC. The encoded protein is CASSFPGGKGYTF.

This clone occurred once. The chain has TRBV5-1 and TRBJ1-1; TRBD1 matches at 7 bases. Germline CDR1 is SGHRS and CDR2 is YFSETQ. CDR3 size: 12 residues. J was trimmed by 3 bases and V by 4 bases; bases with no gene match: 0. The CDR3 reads CASSQGDTEAFF. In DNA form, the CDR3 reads TGCGCCAGCAGCCAGGGGGACACTGAAGCTTTCTTT.

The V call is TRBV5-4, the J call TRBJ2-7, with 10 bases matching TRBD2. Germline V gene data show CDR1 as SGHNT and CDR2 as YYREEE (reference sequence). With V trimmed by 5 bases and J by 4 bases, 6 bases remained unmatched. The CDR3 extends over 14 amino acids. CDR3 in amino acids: CASSSRTSGYEQYF. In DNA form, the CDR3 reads TGTGCCAGCAGTTCTAGGACTAGCGGTTACGAGCAGTACTTC.

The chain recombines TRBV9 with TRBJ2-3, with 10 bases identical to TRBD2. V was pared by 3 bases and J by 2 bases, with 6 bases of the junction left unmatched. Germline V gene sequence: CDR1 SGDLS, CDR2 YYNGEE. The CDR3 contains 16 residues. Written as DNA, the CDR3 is TGTGCCAGCAGCGCGGGACTAGCGTTTGACACAGATACGCAGTATTTT. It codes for CASSAGLAFDTDTQYF.

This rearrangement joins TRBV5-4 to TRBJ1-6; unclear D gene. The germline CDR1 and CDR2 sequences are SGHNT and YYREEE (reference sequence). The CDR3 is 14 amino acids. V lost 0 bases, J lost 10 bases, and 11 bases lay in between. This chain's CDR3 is CASSLGGRGSPLHF. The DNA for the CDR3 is TGTGCCAGCAGCTTGGGAGGTCGGGGATCACCCCTCCACTTT.

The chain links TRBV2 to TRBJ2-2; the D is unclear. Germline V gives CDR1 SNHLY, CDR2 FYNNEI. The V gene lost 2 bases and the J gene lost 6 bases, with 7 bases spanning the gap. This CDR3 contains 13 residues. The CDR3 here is CASSEYGAGELFF. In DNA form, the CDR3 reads TGTGCCAGCAGTGAATATGGGGCCGGGGAGCTGTTTTTT. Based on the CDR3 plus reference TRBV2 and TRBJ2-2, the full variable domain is EPEVTQTPSHQVTQMGQEVILRCVPISNHLYFYWYRQILGQKVEFLVSFYNNEISEKSEIFDDQFSVERPDGSNFTLKIRSTKLEDSAMYFCASSEYGAGELFFGEGSRLTVL.

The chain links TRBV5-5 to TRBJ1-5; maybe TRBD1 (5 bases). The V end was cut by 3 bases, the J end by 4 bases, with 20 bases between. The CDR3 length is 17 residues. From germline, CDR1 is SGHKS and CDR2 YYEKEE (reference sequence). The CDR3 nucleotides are TGTGCCAGCAGCTGGGTAGGGACGGATGGAGAGAATCAGCCCCAGCATTTT. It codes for CASSWVGTDGENQPQHF.

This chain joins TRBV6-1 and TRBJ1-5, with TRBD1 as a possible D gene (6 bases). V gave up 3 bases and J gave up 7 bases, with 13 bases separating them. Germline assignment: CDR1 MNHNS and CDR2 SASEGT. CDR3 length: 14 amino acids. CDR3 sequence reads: CASSDLRGGQPQHF. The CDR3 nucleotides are TGTGCCAGCAGTGACCTAAGGGGGGGGCAGCCCCAGCATTTT.

DNA for the CDR3: TGTGCTAGTGGTTCCCGTCTCTATGGCTACACCTTC. Amino acids: CASGSRLYGYTF. The V call is TRBV12-5, the J call TRBJ1-2; D not certain. This CDR3 contains 12 residues. Looked up from germline, CDR1 is LGHNT and CDR2 is FRNRAP. Trimming pared 4 bases from V and 4 bases from J, leaving 7 bases between.

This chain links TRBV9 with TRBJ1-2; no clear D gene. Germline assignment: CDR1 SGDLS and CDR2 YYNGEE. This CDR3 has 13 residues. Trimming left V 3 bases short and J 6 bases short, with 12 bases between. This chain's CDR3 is CASSALREDGYTF. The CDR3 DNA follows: TGTGCCAGCAGCGCCCTCCGAGAGGATGGCTACACCTTC.

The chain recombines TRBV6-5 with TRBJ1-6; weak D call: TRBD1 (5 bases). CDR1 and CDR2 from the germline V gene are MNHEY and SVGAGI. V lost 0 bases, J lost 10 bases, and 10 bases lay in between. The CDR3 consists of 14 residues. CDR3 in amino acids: CASSYSPGSSPLHF. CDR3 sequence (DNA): TGTGCCAGCAGTTACTCGCCAGGGAGCTCACCCCTCCACTTT.

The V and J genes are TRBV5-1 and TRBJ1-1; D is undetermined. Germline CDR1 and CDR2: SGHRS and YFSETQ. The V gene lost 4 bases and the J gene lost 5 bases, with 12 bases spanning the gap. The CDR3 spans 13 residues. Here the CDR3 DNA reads TGCGCCAGCAGCCTAGGTTTTGAGACTGAAGCTTTCTTT. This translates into CASSLGFETEAFF.

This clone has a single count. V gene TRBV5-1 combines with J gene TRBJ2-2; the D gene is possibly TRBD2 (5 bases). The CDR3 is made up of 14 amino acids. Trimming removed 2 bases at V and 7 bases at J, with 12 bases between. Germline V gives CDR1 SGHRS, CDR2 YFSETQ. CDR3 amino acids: CASSFGERGGELFF. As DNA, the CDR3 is TGCGCCAGCAGCTTTGGGGAGCGAGGCGGGGAGCTGTTTTTT.

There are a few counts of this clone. CDR3 in amino acids: CASTPRGGLRNSPLHF. CDR3 bases: TGTGCCAGCACCCCGAGGGGGGGGCTTCGCAATTCACCCCTCCACTTT. The chain links TRBV2 to TRBJ1-6; perhaps TRBD1 as D (6 bases). CDR1 SNHLY and CDR2 FYNNEI come from the germline V gene. This CDR3 is built from 16 residues. Deletions cut 7 bases from V and 7 bases from J, with 20 bases between.

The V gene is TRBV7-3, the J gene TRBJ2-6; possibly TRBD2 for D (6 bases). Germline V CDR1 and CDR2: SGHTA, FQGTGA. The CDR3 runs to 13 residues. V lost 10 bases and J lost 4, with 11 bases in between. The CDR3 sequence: CATGGVGANVLTF. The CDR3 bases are TGTGCCACGGGCGGGGTCGGGGCCAACGTCCTGACTTTC.